This T cell receptor beta chain was recorded in a study of blood T cell repertoires in COVID-19. Study-level background: The United States, Italy and Spain provided the acute and convalescent COVID-19 samples. PBMCs, B-cell-depleted T cells, or T cells provided the cDNA or gDNA that made up the material.

As processed by the authors: Nucleated cell number was recorded as an estimate derived from reference gene primer amplification. TCRdb's copy holds only in-frame clones and misses some; the assay was immunoSEQ multiplex PCR. Clone size and the V and J calls come from that table; the DNA yielded D and trimming. The sample consists of 87,000 or so clones, around 87% of them appearing once. The germline V gene encodes CDR1 SGHNT and CDR2 YENEEA. V lost 0 bases, J lost 6 bases, and 12 bases lay in between. The CDR3 extends over 15 amino acids. The sample consisted of peripheral blood. This chain uses TRBV11-3 with TRBJ2-1; tentatively, D is TRBD1 (6 bases). This clonotype was sampled from a human donor with acute or convalescent COVID-19. The donor label of this sample is uncertain. The CDR3 coding sequence is TGTGCCAGCAGCTTAGAAGGTGGCAGGGGCAATGAGCAGTTCTTC. Translation gives CASSLEGGRGNEQFF.